The rows below give T cell receptor beta chains drawn from one sample of a study of blood T cell repertoires in COVID-19. This table comes from immunoSEQ multiplex PCR, and its TCRdb copy is limited to in-frame clones, with some not included. The sample lists 200,000 to 250,000 clones; around 83% were seen once. The sequenced sample was peripheral blood. These receptors were obtained from a man in his forties with acute or convalescent COVID-19. CDR3s include the opening cysteine and the closing phenylalanine or tryptophan. Each record gives: D gene, V gene, clone size, J gene, CDR3 protein, CDR3 DNA. D genes are given only for firm matches. Clone size is shown for a subset of rows, as once, few, many or a class of expanded clone.

-,TRBV19,-,TRBJ2-1,CASSLEPSSYNEQFF,TGTGCCAGTAGTTTAGAACCCAGCTCCTACAATGAGCAGTTCTTC
TRBD1,TRBV30,-,TRBJ1-6,CAWSSTGVNSPLHF,TGTGCCTGGAGTAGCACAGGGGTAAATTCACCCCTCCACTTT
TRBD1,TRBV7-2,-,TRBJ1-5,CASSSQGATDQPQHF,TGTGCCAGCAGCTCACAGGGGGCAACGGATCAGCCCCAGCATTTT
-,TRBV20-1,-,TRBJ2-5,CSAERETQYF,TGCAGTGCTGAACGGGAGACCCAGTACTTC
-,TRBV7-9,few,TRBJ1-5,CASSSGPTGVQPQHF,TGTGCCAGCAGCTCCGGGCCGACAGGAGTGCAGCCCCAGCATTTT
TRBD2,TRBV2,-,TRBJ2-7,CASSGLAGSYEQYF,TGTGCCAGCAGTGGTCTAGCGGGCTCCTACGAGCAGTACTTC
TRBD2,TRBV5-6,-,TRBJ2-7,CASSLGQGGVEQYF,TGTGCCAGCAGCTTGGGGCAGGGAGGGGTCGAGCAGTACTTC
TRBD2,TRBV19,-,TRBJ2-7,CASSIASGTYEQYF,TGTGCCAGTAGTATCGCTAGCGGAACCTACGAGCAGTACTTC
-,TRBV12-3/TRBV12-4,-,TRBJ1-1,CASSFAMNTEAFF,TGTGCCAGCAGTTTTGCTATGAACACTGAAGCTTTCTTT
-,TRBV4-2,once,TRBJ2-2,CASSQYPANTGELFF,TGTGCCAGCAGCCAATACCCGGCGAACACCGGGGAGCTGTTTTTT
TRBD2,TRBV18,-,TRBJ2-2,CASSPSGGASNTGELFF,TGTGCCAGCTCACCAAGCGGGGGGGCTTCGAACACCGGGGAGCTGTTTTTT
TRBD2,TRBV7-6,-,TRBJ2-1,CASSPRLAGGHRDGQFF,TGTGCCAGCAGCCCCCGACTAGCGGGGGGGCACCGCGACGGGCAGTTCTTC
-,TRBV7-2,once,TRBJ1-1,CASSLDSFSDREAFF,TGTGCCAGCAGCTTGGATAGTTTCAGCGATCGCGAAGCTTTCTTT
TRBD1,TRBV29-1,-,TRBJ1-5,CSVWDRDNQPQHF,TGCAGCGTGTGGGACAGGGACAATCAGCCCCAGCATTTT
-,TRBV2,few,TRBJ1-1,CASSVGRVYRNTEAFF,TGTGCCAGCAGTGTGGGGAGGGTCTATCGGAACACTGAAGCTTTCTTT
-,TRBV12-3/TRBV12-4,-,TRBJ1-1,CASSLGYTEAFF,TGTGCCAGCAGTTTAGGTTATACTGAAGCTTTCTTT
TRBD1,TRBV13,-,TRBJ1-3,CASSLNRGKTGNTIYF,TGTGCCAGCAGCTTGAACAGGGGAAAAACTGGAAACACCATATATTTT
TRBD1,TRBV5-1,-,TRBJ2-2,CASSEGAGNTGELFF,TGCGCCAGCAGCGAGGGGGCAGGGAACACCGGGGAGCTGTTTTTT
TRBD1,TRBV28,-,TRBJ1-1,CASSPARGLRTEAFF,TGTGCCAGCAGCCCCGCCAGGGGGCTTAGGACTGAAGCTTTCTTT
-,TRBV9,once,TRBJ2-3,CASSPSGTDTQYF,TGTGCCAGCAGCCCCTCAGGCACAGATACGCAGTATTTT
-,TRBV5-4,few,TRBJ1-6,CASSLGGGVSPLHF,TGTGCCAGCAGCTTGGGGGGAGGGGTTTCACCCCTCCACTTT
TRBD1,TRBV6-2/TRBV6-3,-,TRBJ1-5,CASSAGTGMYSNQPQHF,TGTGCCAGCAGTGCCGGGACAGGGATGTATAGCAATCAGCCCCAGCATTTT
-,TRBV29-1,-,TRBJ2-1,CSVRGASSSYNEQFF,TGCAGCGTTCGGGGGGCCTCTAGCTCCTACAATGAGCAGTTCTTC